Listed here are 8 T cell receptor beta chains from one sample, sequenced in a study of T cells in Graves' hyperthyroidism and ophthalmopathy. The source material, RNA transcripts, was used to amplify TCR beta CDR3 regions. When the TCR CDR3 underwent first-round RT-PCR, the HTBI primer set was used. TCRdb itself ran the multiplex PCR reads through MiXCR, one entry per CDR3 protein. The data contain about 480,000 distinct CDR3 sequences, approximately 14% of them singletons. What was sequenced was blood. Source of these receptors: a woman younger than 30 with Graves' hyperthyroidism.

This clonotype was seen only a few times. The chain couples TRBV5-1 to TRBJ2-5; 10 positions match TRBD1. The CDR3 contains 15 residues. Germline CDR1 reads SGHRS; CDR2 reads YFSETQ. Germline trimming cut 4 bases from V and 0 bases from J; bases unmatched to any gene: 3. CDR3 protein: CASSLGTGDQETQYF. The CDR3 DNA follows: TGCGCCAGCAGCCTCGGGACAGGGGACCAAGAGACCCAGTACTTC.

This clonotype has just a few counts. The rearrangement joins TRBV30 to TRBJ2-1; TRBD2 agrees at 12 bases. The trim removed 3 bases at V and 8 bases at J, leaving 11 bases unmatched. Germline lookup yields CDR1 GTSNPN and CDR2 SVGIG (reference sequence). The CDR3 totals 16 residues. The CDR3 DNA reads as TGTGCCTGGAGGGGGACTAGCGGGTTCGGTAGGGATGAGCAGTTCTTC. This encodes CAWRGTSGFGRDEQFF.

This clonotype was seen a handful of times. The chain is built from TRBV12-3 or TRBV12-4 and TRBJ1-2; 8 bases map to TRBD1. The CDR3 extends over 14 amino acids. The trim removed 5 bases at V and 8 bases at J, leaving 10 bases unmatched. CDR3 protein: CASSPDRARRGYTF. CDR3 coding DNA: TGTGCCAGCAGTCCGGACAGGGCCCGGCGGGGCTACACCTTC.

The sample holds many counts of this clonotype. The V call is TRBV7-8, the J call TRBJ2-1; weak D call: TRBD2 (6 bases). Germline V gene lookup returns CDR1 SGHVS and CDR2 FQNEAQ. V was clipped by 0 bases and J by 6 bases, with 12 bases between them. The CDR3 runs to 15 residues. CDR3 sequence reads: CASSLAPGLVNEQFF. The CDR3 nucleotides read TGTGCCAGCAGCTTAGCGCCGGGACTCGTCAATGAGCAGTTCTTC.

This clonotype was observed at least ten times. This rearrangement joins TRBV12-3 or TRBV12-4 to TRBJ2-1; 11 bases are a match to TRBD2. This CDR3 has 16 amino acids. V lost 6 bases to trimming and J lost 2 bases; unmatched junction nucleotides: 6. The CDR3: CASRALAGAAYNEQFF. The CDR3 DNA follows: TGTGCCAGCAGAGCACTAGCGGGAGCCGCCTACAATGAGCAGTTCTTC.

This clonotype was counted ten times or more. V is TRBV25-1 and J is TRBJ2-7; D is tentatively TRBD1 or TRBD2 (6 bases each). This CDR3 comprises 13 residues. Germline values: CDR1 MGHDK, CDR2 SYGVNS. V lost 7 bases and J 6 bases, leaving 16 bases between the germline ends. This CDR3 reads CASNRGGMGEQYF. CDR3 nucleotide sequence: TGTGCCAGCAACAGAGGGGGGATGGGCGAGCAGTACTTC.

This chain links TRBV5-1 with TRBJ2-7, with 8 bases lining up with TRBD2. V shed 4 bases, J shed 4 bases, and the junction held 7 bases outside the gene matches. Germline CDR1 is SGHRS and CDR2 is YFSETQ. CDR3 length: 14 residues. As DNA, the CDR3 is TGCGCCAGCAGCCCCTCTAGCGGGCGGTACGAGCAGTACTTC. Protein product: CASSPSSGRYEQYF.

The V and J genes are TRBV20-1 and TRBJ2-5; 7 bases fit TRBD2. This CDR3 has 12 residues. Germline V gene lookup returns CDR1 DFQATT and CDR2 SNEGSKA (reference sequence). V trimming: 7 bases; J trimming: 2 bases; junction bases outside the gene matches: 4. In DNA, the CDR3 is TGCAGTGGGGAGGGCAAGCAAGAGACCCAGTACTTC. It is translated as CSGEGKQETQYF.